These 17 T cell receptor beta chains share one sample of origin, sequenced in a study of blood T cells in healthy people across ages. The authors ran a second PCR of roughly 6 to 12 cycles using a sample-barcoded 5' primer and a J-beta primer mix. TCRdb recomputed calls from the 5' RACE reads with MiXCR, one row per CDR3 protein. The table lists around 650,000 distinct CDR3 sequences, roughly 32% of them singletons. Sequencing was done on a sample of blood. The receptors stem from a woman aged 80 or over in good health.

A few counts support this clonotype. CDR3 sequence reads: CSARDRHRETEAFF. In nucleotides, the CDR3 is TGCAGTGCTAGAGATCGACATAGGGAAACTGAAGCTTTCTTT. This rearrangement joins TRBV20-1 to TRBJ1-1; the D is unclear. From germline, CDR1 is DFQATT and CDR2 SNEGSKA (reference sequence). The ends were cut back, 0 bases at V and 5 bases at J, with 13 bases in the middle. The CDR3 loop spans 14 amino acids.

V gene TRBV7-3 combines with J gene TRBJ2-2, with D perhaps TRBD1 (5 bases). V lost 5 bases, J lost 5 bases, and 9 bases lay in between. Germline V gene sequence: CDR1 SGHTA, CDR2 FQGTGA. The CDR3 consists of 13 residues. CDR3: CASSETGTGELFF. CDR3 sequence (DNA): TGTGCCAGCAGCGAAACAGGAACCGGGGAGCTGTTTTTT.

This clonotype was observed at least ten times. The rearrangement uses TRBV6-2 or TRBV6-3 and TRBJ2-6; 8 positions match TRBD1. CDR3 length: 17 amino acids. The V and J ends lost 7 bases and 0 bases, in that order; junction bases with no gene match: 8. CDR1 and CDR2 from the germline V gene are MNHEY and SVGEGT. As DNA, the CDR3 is TGTGCCAGCACTTGGACAGGGTCACCCTCTGGGGCCAACGTCCTGACTTTC. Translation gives CASTWTGSPSGANVLTF.

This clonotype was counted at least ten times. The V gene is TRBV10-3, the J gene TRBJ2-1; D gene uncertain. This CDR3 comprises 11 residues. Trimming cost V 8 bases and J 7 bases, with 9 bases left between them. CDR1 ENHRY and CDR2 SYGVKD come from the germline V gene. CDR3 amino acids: CAIGLGNEQFF. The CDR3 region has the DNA TGTGCCATCGGATTGGGGAATGAGCAGTTCTTC.

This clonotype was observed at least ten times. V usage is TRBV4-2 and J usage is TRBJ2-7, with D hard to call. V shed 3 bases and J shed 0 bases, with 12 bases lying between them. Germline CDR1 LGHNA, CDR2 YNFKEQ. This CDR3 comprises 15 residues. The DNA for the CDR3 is TGTGCCAGCAGCCATCCCGGGTCGGACTCCTACGAGCAGTACTTC. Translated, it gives CASSHPGSDSYEQYF.

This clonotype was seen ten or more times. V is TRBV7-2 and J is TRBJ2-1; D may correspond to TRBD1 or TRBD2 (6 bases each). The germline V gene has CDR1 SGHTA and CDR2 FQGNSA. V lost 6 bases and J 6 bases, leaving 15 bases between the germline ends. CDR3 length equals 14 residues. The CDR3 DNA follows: TGTGCCAGCAGTCCTTATCGGGGGCCCAATGAGCAGTTCTTC. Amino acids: CASSPYRGPNEQFF.

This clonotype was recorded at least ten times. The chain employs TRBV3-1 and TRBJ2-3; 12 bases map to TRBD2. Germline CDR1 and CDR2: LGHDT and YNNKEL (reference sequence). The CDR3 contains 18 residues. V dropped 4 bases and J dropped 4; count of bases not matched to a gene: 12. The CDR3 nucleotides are TGTGCCAGCAGCCCTCGGCTAGCGGGGGGGTTTAGGGCAGATACGCAGTATTTT. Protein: CASSPRLAGGFRADTQYF.

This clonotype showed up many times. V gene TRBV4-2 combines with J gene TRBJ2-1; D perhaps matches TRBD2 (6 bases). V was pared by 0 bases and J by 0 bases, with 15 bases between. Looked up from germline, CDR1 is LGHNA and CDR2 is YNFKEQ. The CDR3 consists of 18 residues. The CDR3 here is CASSQDHRVTSSYNEQFF. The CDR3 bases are TGTGCCAGCAGCCAAGATCACAGAGTGACTAGCTCCTACAATGAGCAGTTCTTC.

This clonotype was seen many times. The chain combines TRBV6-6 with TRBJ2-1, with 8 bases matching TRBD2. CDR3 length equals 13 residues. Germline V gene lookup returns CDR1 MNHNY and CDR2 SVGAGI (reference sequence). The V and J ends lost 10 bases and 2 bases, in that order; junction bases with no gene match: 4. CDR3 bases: TGTGCCACGAGCGGGGGAACCTACAATGAGCAGTTCTTC. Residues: CATSGGTYNEQFF.

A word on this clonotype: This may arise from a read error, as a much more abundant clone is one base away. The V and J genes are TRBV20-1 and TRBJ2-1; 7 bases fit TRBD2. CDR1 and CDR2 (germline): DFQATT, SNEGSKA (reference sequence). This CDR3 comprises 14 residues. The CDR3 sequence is CSAESGGGPGERFF. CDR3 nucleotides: TGCAGTGCCGAGAGTGGGGGGGGACCGGGGGAGCGGTTCTTC.

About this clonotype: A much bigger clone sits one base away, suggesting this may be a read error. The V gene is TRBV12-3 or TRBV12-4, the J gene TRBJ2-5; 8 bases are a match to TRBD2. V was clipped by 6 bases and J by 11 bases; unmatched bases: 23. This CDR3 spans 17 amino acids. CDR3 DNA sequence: TGTGCCAGCAGCCCCTCGGGGGGGGCGGACTCCTACAATGAGCAGTACTTC. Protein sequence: CASSPSGGADSYNEQYF.

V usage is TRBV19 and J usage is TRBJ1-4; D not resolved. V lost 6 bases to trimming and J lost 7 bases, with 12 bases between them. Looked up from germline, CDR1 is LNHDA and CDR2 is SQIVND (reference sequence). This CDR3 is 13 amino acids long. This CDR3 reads CASREASGEKLFF. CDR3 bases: TGTGCCAGTAGGGAGGCCTCGGGTGAAAAACTGTTTTTT.

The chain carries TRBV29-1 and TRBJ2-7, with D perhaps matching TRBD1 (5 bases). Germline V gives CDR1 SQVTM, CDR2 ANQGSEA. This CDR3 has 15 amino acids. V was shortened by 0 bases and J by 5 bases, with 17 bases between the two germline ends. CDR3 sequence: CSVEDPAGYSDEQYF. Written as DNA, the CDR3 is TGCAGCGTTGAAGATCCCGCAGGGTATTCGGACGAGCAGTACTTC.

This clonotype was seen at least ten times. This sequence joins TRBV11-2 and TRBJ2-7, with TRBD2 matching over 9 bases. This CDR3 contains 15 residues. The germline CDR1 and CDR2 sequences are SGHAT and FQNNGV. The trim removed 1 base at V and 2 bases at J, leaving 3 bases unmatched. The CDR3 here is CASSLGLAEAYEQYF. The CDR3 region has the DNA TGTGCCAGCAGCTTAGGACTAGCGGAAGCCTACGAGCAGTACTTC. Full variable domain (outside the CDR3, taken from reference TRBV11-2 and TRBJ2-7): EAGVAQSPRYKIIEKRQSVAFWCNPISGHATLYWYQQILGQGPKLLIQFQNNGVVDDSQLPKDRFSAERLKGVDSTLKIQPAKLEDSAVYLCASSLGLAEAYEQYFGPGTRLTVT.

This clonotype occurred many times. This CDR3 is CASSRRESYNEQFF. The CDR3 DNA reads as TGTGCCAGCAGCCGCCGGGAATCCTACAATGAGCAGTTCTTC. This chain joins TRBV6-5 and TRBJ2-1; D is possibly TRBD2 (5 bases). V was clipped by 6 bases and J by 1 base, with 10 bases between them. The CDR3 extends over 14 amino acids. Germline CDR1 is MNHEY and CDR2 is SVGAGI.

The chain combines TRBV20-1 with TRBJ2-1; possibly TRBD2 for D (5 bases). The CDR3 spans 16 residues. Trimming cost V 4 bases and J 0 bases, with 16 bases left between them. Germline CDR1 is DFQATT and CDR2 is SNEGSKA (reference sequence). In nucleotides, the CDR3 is TGCAGTGCTACTAAAACTAGACCTGGCTCCTACAATGAGCAGTTCTTC. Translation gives CSATKTRPGSYNEQFF.

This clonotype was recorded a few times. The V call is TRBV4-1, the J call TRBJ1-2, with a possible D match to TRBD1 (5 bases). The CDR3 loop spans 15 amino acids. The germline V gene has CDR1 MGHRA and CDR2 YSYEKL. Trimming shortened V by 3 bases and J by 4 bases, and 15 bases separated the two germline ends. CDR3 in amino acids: CASSHSGTLIYGYTF. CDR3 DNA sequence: TGCGCCAGCAGCCACTCCGGGACGCTTATCTATGGCTACACCTTC.